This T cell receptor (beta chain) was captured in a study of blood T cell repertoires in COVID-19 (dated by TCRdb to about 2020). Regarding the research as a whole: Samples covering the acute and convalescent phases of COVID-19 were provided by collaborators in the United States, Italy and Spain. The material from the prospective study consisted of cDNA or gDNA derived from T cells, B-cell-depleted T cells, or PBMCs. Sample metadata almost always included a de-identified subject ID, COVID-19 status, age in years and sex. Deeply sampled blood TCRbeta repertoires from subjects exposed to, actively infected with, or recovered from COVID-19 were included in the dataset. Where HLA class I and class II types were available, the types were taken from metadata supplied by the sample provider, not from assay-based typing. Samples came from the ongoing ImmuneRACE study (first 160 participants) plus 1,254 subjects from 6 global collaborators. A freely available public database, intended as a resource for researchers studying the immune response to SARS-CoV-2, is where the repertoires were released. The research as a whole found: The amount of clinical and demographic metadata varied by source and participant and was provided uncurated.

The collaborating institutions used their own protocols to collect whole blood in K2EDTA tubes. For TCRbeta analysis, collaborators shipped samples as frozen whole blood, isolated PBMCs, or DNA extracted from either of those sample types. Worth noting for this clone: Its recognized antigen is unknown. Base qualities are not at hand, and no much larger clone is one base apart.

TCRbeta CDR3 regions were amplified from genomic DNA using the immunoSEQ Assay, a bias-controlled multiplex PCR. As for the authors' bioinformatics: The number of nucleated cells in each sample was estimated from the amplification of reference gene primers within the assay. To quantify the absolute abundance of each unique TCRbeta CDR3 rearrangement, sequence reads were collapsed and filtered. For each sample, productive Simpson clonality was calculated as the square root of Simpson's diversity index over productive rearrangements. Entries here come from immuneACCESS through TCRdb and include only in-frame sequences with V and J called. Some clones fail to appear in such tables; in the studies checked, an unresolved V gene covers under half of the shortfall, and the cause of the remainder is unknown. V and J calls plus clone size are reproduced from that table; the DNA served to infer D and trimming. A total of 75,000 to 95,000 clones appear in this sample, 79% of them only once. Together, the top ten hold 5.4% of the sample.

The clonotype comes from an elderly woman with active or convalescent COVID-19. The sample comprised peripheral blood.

The CDR3 amino acid sequence is: CASSPKKPGVGRDTQYF. The DNA sequence is as follows: TGTGCCAGCAGCCCAAAAAAACCAGGTGTAGGGAGGGATACGCAGTATTTT. The sequence links TRBV7-3 to TRBJ2-3, with TRBD2 perhaps the D gene, on 6 matching bases. V drops 5 bases and J drops 6 bases, leaving 24 bases in between. CDR1 SGHTA and CDR2 FQGTGA were looked up in the germline V gene. The CDR3 contains 17 residues, cysteine and phenylalanine counted. Only the CDR3 DNA is retained, 51 bases long and in frame from the first base.